This T cell receptor beta chain derives from a study of blood T cell repertoires in COVID-19. Participants had their cohort set by participant-reported clinical history. Generated by immunoSEQ multiplex PCR, the TCRdb table keeps only in-frame clones and is missing some. The table records around 200,000 clones, about 87% of them present only once. The V gene's germline CDR1 is SGHTA and CDR2 FQGNSA. J gave up 2 bases and V 5 bases, and 10 bases lay outside the gene matches. The CDR3 has 16 amino acids. Sequencing was carried out using PBMCs or T cells enriched from blood (not recorded which). This rearrangement joins TRBV7-2 to TRBJ2-7; TRBD2 agrees at 9 bases. This TCR derives from a man aged 25 to 45 who had recovered from COVID-19. CDR3 nucleotide sequence: TGTGCCAGCAGCCCGGGGGGCGGGAGGGCGACCTACGAGCAGTACTTC. This codes for CASSPGGGRATYEQYF.